The next 20 T cell receptor beta chains were all read from a single sample in a study of CD8 T cells in ankylosing spondylitis. One entry per CDR3 protein, called by TCRdb with MiXCR from the 5' RACE reads. Counted here are about 240,000 distinct CDR3 sequences, roughly a tenth occurring once; the ten biggest clones make up around 7%. Input material: blood, either unsorted or a sorted T cell fraction (not recorded which). These receptors were taken from a male donor with ankylosing spondylitis or in good health (not recorded which).

This clonotype was counted at least ten times. This rearrangement joins TRBV5-1 to TRBJ2-3; D is ambiguous. Germline V CDR1 and CDR2: SGHRS, YFSETQ. This CDR3 has 13 amino acids. Trimming took 3 bases from V and 2 from J, leaving 7 bases between them. CDR3 sequence reads: CASSSTYTDTQYF. The CDR3 region has the DNA TGCGCCAGCAGCTCAACCTACACAGATACGCAGTATTTT.

This clonotype was counted ten times or more. The rearrangement links TRBV2 to TRBJ1-1; no reliable D call. V lost 6 bases, J lost 5 bases, and 7 bases lay in between. Looked up from germline, CDR1 is SNHLY and CDR2 is FYNNEI. This CDR3 is built from 11 residues. DNA for the CDR3: TGTGCCAGCAGCAGAGGAACTGAAGCTTTCTTT. It codes for CASSRGTEAFF.

This clonotype was detected ten times or more. The gene calls are TRBV5-1 and TRBJ2-3; 12 positions match TRBD2. Germline V gene lookup returns CDR1 SGHRS and CDR2 YFSETQ. The CDR3 is 21 residues long. The V segment lost 4 bases and the J segment 4 bases; nucleotides outside the gene matches: 22. Here the CDR3 DNA reads TGCGCCAGCAGCGCAGGACTAGCGGGACTGGGCATGCTAGATGTCGCAGATACGCAGTATTTT. It translates to CASSAGLAGLGMLDVADTQYF.

This clonotype appeared a single time. A much larger clone lies a single base off, so this may be a read error. This chain links TRBV20-1 with TRBJ2-1; 9 positions agree with TRBD2. The CDR3 runs to 17 residues. Germline V gene lookup returns CDR1 DFQATT and CDR2 SNEGSKA (reference sequence). Here the CDR3 DNA reads TGCAGTGCTACCTCCCAAATATGGACTAGCGCCTACAATAAGCAGTTCTTC. Translated: CSATSQIWTSAYNKQFF.

Only one count was recorded for this clonotype. CDR3 protein: CSVGGGQETQYF. DNA for the CDR3: TGCAGCGTTGGGGGGGGTCAAGAGACCCAGTACTTC. The chain joins TRBV29-1 to TRBJ2-5, with 7 bases identical to TRBD2. Looked up from germline, CDR1 is SQVTM and CDR2 is ANQGSEA. This CDR3 contains 12 residues. The V gene end was trimmed by 4 bases and the J gene end by 2 bases; junction bases not matched to a gene: 1. The full variable domain, rest sourced from reference TRBV29-1 and TRBJ2-5, is SAVISQKPSRDICQRGTSLTIQCQVDSQVTMMFWYRQQPGQSLTLIATANQGSEATYESGFVIDKFPISRPNLTFSTLTVSNMSPEDSSIYLCSVGGGQETQYFGPGTRLLVL.

The table lists this clonotype with many counts. The junction does not match germline at one end; this may be a read error. This rearrangement joins TRBV7-6 to TRBJ2-5; 9 nucleotides line up with TRBD1. CDR1 SGHVS and CDR2 FNYEAQ come from the germline V gene. The CDR3 covers 14 residues. This chain's CDR3 is CASSSTGTGKTQYF. CDR3 bases: TGTGCCAGCAGCTCCACCGGGACAGGGAAGACCCAGTATTTC.

There are many counts of this clonotype. The chain combines TRBV21-1 with TRBJ2-5; TRBD1 reflects the table's D call only, with no check against the DNA. TRBV21-1 corresponds to a pseudogene. The CDR3 is 16 amino acids. The CDR3 nucleotides are TGTGCCAGCAGCAAAGGACGTGAGGGGGCTCAAGAGACCCAGTACTTC. Amino acid sequence: CASSKGREGAQETQYF.

This clonotype was seen ten or more times. This rearrangement joins TRBV7-8 to TRBJ1-1; unclear D gene. Germline values: CDR1 SGHVS, CDR2 FQNEAQ. Trimming removed 3 bases at V and 7 bases at J, with 9 bases between. The CDR3 length is 12 residues. The CDR3, as DNA: TGTGCCAGCAGCTTTTTGGATAGTGAAGCTTTCTTT. Protein sequence: CASSFLDSEAFF.

The table lists this clonotype with many counts. The rearrangement uses TRBV5-1 and TRBJ1-6, with TRBD1 matching 7 bases. The CDR3 contains 14 residues. In germline, CDR1 is SGHRS, CDR2 YFSETQ. Unmatched junction bases numbered 4, after V lost 4 bases and J lost 6 bases. The CDR3 reads CASSRTGGNSPLHF. The CDR3 nucleotides are TGCGCCAGCAGCCGGACAGGTGGTAATTCACCCCTCCACTTT.

V usage is TRBV29-1 and J usage is TRBJ2-7, with TRBD2 matching over 12 bases. J was trimmed by 1 base and V by 1 base; bases with no gene match: 2. Germline CDR1 reads SQVTM; CDR2 reads ANQGSEA. The CDR3 has 15 residues. The CDR3 loop is CSVEGLAGGSYEQYF. DNA for the CDR3: TGCAGCGTTGAAGGGCTAGCGGGGGGGTCCTACGAGCAGTACTTC.

This clonotype was recorded at least ten times. CDR3: CSASGGGVNIQYF. For the CDR3, the DNA is TGCAGTGCTAGCGGGGGAGGTGTAAACATTCAGTACTTC. The chain links TRBV20-1 to TRBJ2-4, with a tentative D call TRBD2 (6 bases). CDR3 size: 13 residues. Germline V gives CDR1 DFQATT, CDR2 SNEGSKA (reference sequence). V lost 3 bases, J lost 6 bases, and 12 bases lay in between.

This chain uses TRBV5-6 with TRBJ2-6; the D gene is possibly TRBD1 (5 bases). The ends were cut back, 1 base at V and 0 bases at J, with 11 bases in the middle. Per germline, CDR1 SGHDT and CDR2 YYEEEE. The CDR3 loop spans 17 amino acids. CDR3 in DNA: TGTGCCAGCAGCTTGTATAATAGGGGCTCTGGGGCCAACGTCCTGACTTTC. Translation: CASSLYNRGSGANVLTF.

This clonotype was counted a few times. The chain couples TRBV9 to TRBJ2-1, with 7 bases aligning to TRBD1. The CDR3 loop spans 15 amino acids. The V segment lost 0 bases and the J segment 4 bases; nucleotides outside the gene matches: 4. Germline assignment: CDR1 SGDLS and CDR2 YYNGEE. The CDR3, as DNA: TGTGCCAGCAGCGTAGGGCAGGGGGTATACAATGAGCAGTTCTTC. This gives the protein CASSVGQGVYNEQFF.

The chain has TRBV29-1 and TRBJ2-7; tentative D call: TRBD1 (6 bases). CDR1 and CDR2 from the germline V gene are SQVTM and ANQGSEA. The length of the CDR3 is 12 residues. V was trimmed by 4 bases and J by 2 bases, leaving 9 bases between them. Here the CDR3 reads CSVVGATYEQYF. The CDR3 bases are TGCAGCGTTGTGGGGGCGACCTACGAGCAGTACTTC.

The V and J genes are TRBV20-1 and TRBJ2-7; 9 positions match TRBD1. CDR1 is DFQATT, CDR2 SNEGSKA, per germline (reference sequence). The CDR3 has 12 residues. V was clipped by 6 bases and J by 5 bases; unmatched bases: 5. CDR3 DNA sequence: TGCAGTGCCGCGGACAGGGGCAACGAGCAGTACTTC. The encoded protein is CSAADRGNEQYF.

This clonotype was observed a single time. This chain joins TRBV5-1 and TRBJ2-5; TRBD1 aligns across 7 bases. The CDR3 consists of 15 residues. CDR1 is SGHRS and CDR2 is YFSETQ in the germline V gene. J gave up 5 bases and V 4 bases, and 11 bases lay outside the gene matches. The CDR3 nucleotides are TGCGCCAGCAGCCGGGTTCTAACAGGGGACGAGACCCAGTACTTC. It specifies CASSRVLTGDETQYF. Using reference TRBV5-1 and TRBJ2-5 for the parts outside the CDR3, the full variable domain is KAGVTQTPRYLIKTRGQQVTLSCSPISGHRSVSWYQQTPGQGLQFLFEYFSETQRNKGNFPGRFSGRQFSNSRSEMNVSTLELGDSALYLCASSRVLTGDETQYFGPGTRLLVL.

This clonotype was seen repeatedly, ten times or more. The chain has TRBV30 and TRBJ2-1; D is tentatively TRBD1 or TRBD2 (6 bases each). CDR3 length: 16 amino acids. Germline CDR1 and CDR2: GTSNPN and SVGIG (reference sequence). Trimming cost V 0 bases and J 3 bases, with 15 bases left between them. For the CDR3, the DNA is TGTGCCTGGAGTGTACGACGGAGGGGGGTCTACAATGAGCAGTTCTTC. It yields the protein CAWSVRRRGVYNEQFF.

This clonotype showed up many times. The chain is built from TRBV7-6 and TRBJ2-7; TRBD1 matches 7 bases. This CDR3 comprises 15 residues. V trimming: 1 base; J trimming: 3 bases; junction bases outside the gene matches: 6. CDR1 is SGHVS, CDR2 FNYEAQ, per germline. CDR3: CASSLEAGGIYEQYF. In DNA, the CDR3 is TGTGCCAGCAGCTTAGAGGCAGGGGGTATCTACGAGCAGTACTTC.

This clonotype occurred many times. The rearrangement links TRBV27 to TRBJ1-2, with TRBD1 matching over 7 bases. Germline V CDR1 and CDR2: MNHEY, SMNVEV (reference sequence). With V trimmed by 2 bases and J by 3 bases, 0 bases remained unmatched. This CDR3 spans 13 amino acids. The CDR3, as DNA: TGTGCCAGCAGTTTAGACAGGGACTATGGCTACACCTTC. Protein sequence: CASSLDRDYGYTF.

This clonotype was found many times. The chain recombines TRBV5-1 with TRBJ2-2; D is unclear. V lost 4 bases to trimming and J lost 3 bases, with 13 bases between them. The CDR3 contains 15 residues. Germline-derived CDR1 and CDR2 are SGHRS and YFSETQ. CDR3 region: CASSLETRHTGELFF. CDR3 in DNA: TGCGCCAGCAGCCTAGAGACGCGGCACACCGGGGAGCTGTTTTTT.